This T cell receptor (beta chain) was sequenced for a study of blood T cell repertoires in COVID-19. Looking at the study overall: Specimens from acute and convalescent COVID-19 originated in the United States, Italy and Spain. In each case, the material was cDNA or gDNA derived from T cells, B-cell-depleted T cells, or PBMCs.

This table comes from immunoSEQ multiplex PCR, and its TCRdb copy is limited to in-frame clones, with some not included. This sample has roughly 69,000 clones; around 84% occur once, and the top ten carry 12%. V trimming: 5 bases; J trimming: 0 bases; junction bases outside the gene matches: 6. CDR3 length: 16 amino acids. Germline values: CDR1 LNHDA, CDR2 SQIVND (reference sequence). The rearrangement joins TRBV19 to TRBJ1-1, with 10 nucleotides matching TRBD1. Material for sequencing was peripheral blood. This TCR derives from a human donor in a cohort sampled during active COVID-19. For the CDR3, the DNA is TGTGCCAGTAGTCGCAGACAGGGGGCTTTGAACACTGAAGCTTTCTTT. The encoded protein is CASSRRQGALNTEAFF.